This TCR beta chain is from a study of spatial heterogeneity in lung cancer. Overall study results and limits: The number of expanded tumor alpha and beta chains correlated with mutation number.

One entry per CDR3 protein results from TCRdb running MiXCR on the 5' RACE reads. The data contain 11,000 to 15,000 distinct CDR3 sequences, around 5% of them seen just once; the ten biggest clones take up around 16%. Described time point: sample taken at primary tumor resection. The input material, whole RNA from tumor, nontumor lung or frozen PBMC, was sequenced unsorted. The V gene's germline CDR1 is MNHEY and CDR2 SVGEGT. V lost 5 bases and J lost 8, with 15 bases in between. CDR3 length: 14 amino acids. A remark on this clonotype: Its target is not known. This beta chain is a stray read from a library made for alpha chains; its abundance is not meaningful.

This TCR came from a female donor with early-stage non-small cell lung cancer. V gene TRBV6-2 or TRBV6-3 combines with J gene TRBJ1-4, with unresolved D. The material was lung tumor tissue, obtained at surgery. The CDR3 sequence: CASSRTPASEKLFF. The CDR3 bases are TGTGCCAGCAGTCGGACCCCGGCATCCGAAAAACTGTTTTTT.